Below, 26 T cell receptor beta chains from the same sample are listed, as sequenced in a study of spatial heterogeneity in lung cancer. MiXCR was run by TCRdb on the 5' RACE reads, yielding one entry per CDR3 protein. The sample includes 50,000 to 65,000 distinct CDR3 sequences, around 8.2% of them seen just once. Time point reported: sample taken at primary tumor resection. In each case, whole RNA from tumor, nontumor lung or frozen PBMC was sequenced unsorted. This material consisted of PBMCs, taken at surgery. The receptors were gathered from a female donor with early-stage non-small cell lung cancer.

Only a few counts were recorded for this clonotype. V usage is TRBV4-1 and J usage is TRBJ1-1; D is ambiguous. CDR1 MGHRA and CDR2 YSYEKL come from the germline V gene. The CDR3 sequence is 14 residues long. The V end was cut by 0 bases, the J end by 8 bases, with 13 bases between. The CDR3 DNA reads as TGCGCCAGCAGCCAAGATCTTGGTGCAGCCGAAGCTTTCTTT. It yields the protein CASSQDLGAAEAFF.

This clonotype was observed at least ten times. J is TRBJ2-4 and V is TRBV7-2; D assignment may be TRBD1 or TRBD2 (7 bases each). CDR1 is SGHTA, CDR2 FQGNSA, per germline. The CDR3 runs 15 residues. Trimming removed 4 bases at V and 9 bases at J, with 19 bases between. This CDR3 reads CASSSTSSPGGIQYF. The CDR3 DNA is TGTGCCAGCAGCTCGACTAGCTCGCCAGGGGGCATTCAGTACTTC.

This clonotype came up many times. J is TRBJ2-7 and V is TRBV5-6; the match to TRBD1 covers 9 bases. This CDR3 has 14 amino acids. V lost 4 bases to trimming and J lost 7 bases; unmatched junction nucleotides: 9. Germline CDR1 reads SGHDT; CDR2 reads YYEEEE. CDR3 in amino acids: CASSRIQGAGEQYV. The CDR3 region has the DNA TGTGCCAGCAGCAGGATACAGGGGGCTGGGGAGCAGTACGTC.

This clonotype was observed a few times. CDR3 bases: TGTGCCAGCAGGCCCGGACAGTTGAACACTGAAGCTTTCTTT. Translating gives CASRPGQLNTEAFF. The chain uses TRBV6-5 and TRBJ1-1, with a tentative D call TRBD1 (6 bases). The CDR3 is 14 residues long. CDR1 MNHEY and CDR2 SVGAGI come from the germline V gene. V was cut by 6 bases and J by 0 bases, with 11 bases left in between.

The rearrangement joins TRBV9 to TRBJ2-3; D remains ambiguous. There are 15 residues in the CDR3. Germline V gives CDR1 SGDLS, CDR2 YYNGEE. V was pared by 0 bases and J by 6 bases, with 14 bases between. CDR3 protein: CASSVGQARRDTQYF. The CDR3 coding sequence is TGTGCCAGCAGCGTAGGGCAGGCCCGCCGGGATACGCAGTATTTT.

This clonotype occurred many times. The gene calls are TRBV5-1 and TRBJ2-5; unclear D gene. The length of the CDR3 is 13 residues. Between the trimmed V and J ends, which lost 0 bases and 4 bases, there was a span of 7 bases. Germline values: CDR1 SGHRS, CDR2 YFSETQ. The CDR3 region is CASSLVIPETQYF. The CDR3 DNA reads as TGCGCCAGCAGCTTGGTTATTCCAGAGACCCAGTACTTC. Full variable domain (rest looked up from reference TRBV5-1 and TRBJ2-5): KAGVTQTPRYLIKTRGQQVTLSCSPISGHRSVSWYQQTPGQGLQFLFEYFSETQRNKGNFPGRFSGRQFSNSRSEMNVSTLELGDSALYLCASSLVIPETQYFGPGTRLLVL.

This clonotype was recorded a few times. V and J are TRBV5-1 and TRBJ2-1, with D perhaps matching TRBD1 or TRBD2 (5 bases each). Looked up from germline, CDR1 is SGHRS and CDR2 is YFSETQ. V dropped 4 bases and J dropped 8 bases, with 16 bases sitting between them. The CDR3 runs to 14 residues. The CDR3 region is CASSDWDPKDEQFF. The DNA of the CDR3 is TGCGCCAGCAGCGACTGGGACCCAAAAGATGAGCAGTTCTTC. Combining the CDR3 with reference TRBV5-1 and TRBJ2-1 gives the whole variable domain KAGVTQTPRYLIKTRGQQVTLSCSPISGHRSVSWYQQTPGQGLQFLFEYFSETQRNKGNFPGRFSGRQFSNSRSEMNVSTLELGDSALYLCASSDWDPKDEQFFGPGTRLTVL.

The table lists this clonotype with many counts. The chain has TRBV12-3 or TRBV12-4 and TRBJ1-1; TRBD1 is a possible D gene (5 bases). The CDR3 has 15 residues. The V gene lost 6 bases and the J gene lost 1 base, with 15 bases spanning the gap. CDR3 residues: CASSVGGGTNTEAFF. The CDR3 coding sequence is TGTGCCAGCAGCGTCGGGGGAGGCACGAACACTGAAGCTTTCTTT.

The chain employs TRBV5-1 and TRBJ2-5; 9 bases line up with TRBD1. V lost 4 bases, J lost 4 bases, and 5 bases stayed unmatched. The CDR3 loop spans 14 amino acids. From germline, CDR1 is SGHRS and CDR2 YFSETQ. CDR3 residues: CASSTGTGRETQYF. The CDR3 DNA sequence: TGCGCCAGCAGCACCGGGACAGGGAGAGAGACCCAGTACTTC.

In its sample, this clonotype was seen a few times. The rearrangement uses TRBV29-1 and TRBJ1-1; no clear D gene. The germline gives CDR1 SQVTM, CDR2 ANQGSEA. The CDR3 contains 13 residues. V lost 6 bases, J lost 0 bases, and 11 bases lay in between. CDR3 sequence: CSVLWQLNTEAFF. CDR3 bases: TGCAGCGTACTATGGCAGTTGAACACTGAAGCTTTCTTT.

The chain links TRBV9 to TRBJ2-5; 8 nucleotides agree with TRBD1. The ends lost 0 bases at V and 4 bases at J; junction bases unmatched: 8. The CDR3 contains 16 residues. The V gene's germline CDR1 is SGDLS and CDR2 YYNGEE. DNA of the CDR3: TGTGCCAGCAGCGTAGTTCCAGGGGGCATTGGAGAGACCCAGTACTTC. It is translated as CASSVVPGGIGETQYF.

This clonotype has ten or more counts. CDR3 coding DNA: TGTGCCAGCAGCCAAGGAGGCTGGGGGTCGAGCTCCTACGAGCAGTACGTC. As protein: CASSQGGWGSSSYEQYV. V gene TRBV3-1 combines with J gene TRBJ2-7; tentatively, D is TRBD1 or TRBD2 (5 bases each). Between the trimmed V and J ends, which lost 1 base and 0 bases, there was a span of 16 bases. The germline gives CDR1 LGHDT, CDR2 YNNKEL (reference sequence). This CDR3 contains 17 residues.

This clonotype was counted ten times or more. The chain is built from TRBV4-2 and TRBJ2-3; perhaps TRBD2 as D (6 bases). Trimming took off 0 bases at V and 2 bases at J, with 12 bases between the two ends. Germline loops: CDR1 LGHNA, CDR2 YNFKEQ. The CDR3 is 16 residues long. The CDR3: CASSQDQGEDTDTQYF. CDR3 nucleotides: TGTGCCAGCAGCCAAGATCAAGGGGAGGACACAGATACGCAGTATTTT.

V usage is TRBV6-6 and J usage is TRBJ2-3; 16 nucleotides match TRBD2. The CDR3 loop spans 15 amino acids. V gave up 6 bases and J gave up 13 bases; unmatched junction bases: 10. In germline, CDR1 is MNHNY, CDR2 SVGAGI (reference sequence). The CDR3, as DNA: TGTGCCAGCAGCTACGGGACTAGCGGGGGGGCCAAGAAGTATTTT. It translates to CASSYGTSGGAKKYF.

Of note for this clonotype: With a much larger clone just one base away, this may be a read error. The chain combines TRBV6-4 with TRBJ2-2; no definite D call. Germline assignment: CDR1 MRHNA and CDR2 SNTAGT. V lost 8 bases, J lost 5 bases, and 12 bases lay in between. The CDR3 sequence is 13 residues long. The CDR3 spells CASCPVGTGELFF. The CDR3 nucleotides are TGTGCCAGCTGTCCGGTCGGGACCGGGGAGCTGTTTTTT.

CDR3 amino acids: CASSTGTNTDTQYF. The CDR3 DNA is TGTGCCAGCAGCACCGGGACCAACACAGATACGCAGTATTTT. V gene TRBV7-3 combines with J gene TRBJ2-3, with D tentatively TRBD1 or TRBD2 (5 bases each). The CDR3 length is 14 residues. Per germline, CDR1 SGHTA and CDR2 FQGTGA. Trimming removed 5 bases from V and 2 bases from J, with 11 bases in between.

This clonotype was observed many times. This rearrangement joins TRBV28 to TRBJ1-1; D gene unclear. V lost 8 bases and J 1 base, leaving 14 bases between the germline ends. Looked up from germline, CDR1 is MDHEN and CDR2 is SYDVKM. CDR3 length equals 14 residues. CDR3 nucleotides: TGTGCCAGCGGCCCGTGGGCACGGAACACTGAAGCTTTCTTT. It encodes CASGPWARNTEAFF.

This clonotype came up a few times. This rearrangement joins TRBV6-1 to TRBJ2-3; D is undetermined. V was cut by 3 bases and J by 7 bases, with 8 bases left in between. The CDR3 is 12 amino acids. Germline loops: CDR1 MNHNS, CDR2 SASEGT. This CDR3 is CASSEERYTQYF. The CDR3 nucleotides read TGTGCCAGCAGTGAGGAGCGATATACGCAGTATTTT.

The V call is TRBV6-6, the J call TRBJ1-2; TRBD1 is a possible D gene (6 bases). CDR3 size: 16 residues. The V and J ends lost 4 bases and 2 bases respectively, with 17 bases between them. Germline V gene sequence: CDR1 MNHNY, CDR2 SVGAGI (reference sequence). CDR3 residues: CASSWPVRGGNYGYTF. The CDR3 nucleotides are TGTGCCAGCAGTTGGCCCGTGAGGGGGGGGAACTATGGCTACACCTTC.

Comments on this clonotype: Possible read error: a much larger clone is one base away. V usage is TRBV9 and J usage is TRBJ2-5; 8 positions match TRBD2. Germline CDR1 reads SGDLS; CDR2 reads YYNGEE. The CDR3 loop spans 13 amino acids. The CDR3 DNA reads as TGTGCCAGCAACAGCGGGAGTAGAGAGAGCCAGTACTTC. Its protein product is CASNSGSRESQYF.

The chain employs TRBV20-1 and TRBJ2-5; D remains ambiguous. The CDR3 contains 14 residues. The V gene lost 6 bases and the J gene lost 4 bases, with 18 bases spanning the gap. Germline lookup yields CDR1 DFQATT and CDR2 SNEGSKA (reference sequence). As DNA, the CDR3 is TGCAGTGCCCAAAGCTTCGGGCAGCCAGAGACCCAGTACTTC. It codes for CSAQSFGQPETQYF.

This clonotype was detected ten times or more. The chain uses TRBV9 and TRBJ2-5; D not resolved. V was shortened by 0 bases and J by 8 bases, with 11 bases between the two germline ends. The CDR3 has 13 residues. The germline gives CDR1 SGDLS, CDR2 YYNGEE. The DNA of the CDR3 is TGTGCCAGCAGCGTAGGCGCGTCCGGAACCCAGTACTTC. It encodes CASSVGASGTQYF.

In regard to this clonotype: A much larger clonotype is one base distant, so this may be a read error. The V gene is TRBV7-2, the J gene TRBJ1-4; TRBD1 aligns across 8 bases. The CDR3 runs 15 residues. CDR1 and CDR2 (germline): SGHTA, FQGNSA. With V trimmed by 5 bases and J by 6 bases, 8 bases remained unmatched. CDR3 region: CASSLQTGDHEKLFF. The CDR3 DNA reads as TGTGCCAGCAGCCTTCAGACAGGGGACCATGAAAAACTGTTTTTT. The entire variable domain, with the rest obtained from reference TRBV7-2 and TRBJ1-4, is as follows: GAGVSQSPSNKVTEKGKDVELRCDPISGHTALYWYRQSLGQGLEFLIYFQGNSAPDKSGLPSDRFSAERTGGSVSTLTIQRTQQEDSAVYLCASSLQTGDHEKLFFGSGTQLSVL.

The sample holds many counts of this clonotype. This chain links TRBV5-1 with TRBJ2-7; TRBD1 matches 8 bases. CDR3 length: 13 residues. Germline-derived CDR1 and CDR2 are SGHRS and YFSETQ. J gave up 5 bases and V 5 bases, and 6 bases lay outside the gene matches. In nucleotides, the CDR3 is TGCGCCAGCAGGGTTGGACAGGGCCACGAGCAGTACTTC. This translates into CASRVGQGHEQYF.

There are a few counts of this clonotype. CDR3 sequence (DNA): TGTGCCAGCAGTTTAGGGGCGGGGTACTATGGCTACACCTTC. It yields the protein CASSLGAGYYGYTF. The chain couples TRBV12-3 or TRBV12-4 to TRBJ1-2, with D unresolved. V was shortened by 1 base and J by 3 bases, with 9 bases between the two germline ends. The CDR3 contains 14 residues.

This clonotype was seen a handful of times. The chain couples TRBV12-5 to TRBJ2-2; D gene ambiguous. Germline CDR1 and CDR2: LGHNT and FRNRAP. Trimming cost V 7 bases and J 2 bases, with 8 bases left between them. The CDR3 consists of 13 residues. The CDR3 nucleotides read TGTGCTAGTGCCGGACGAAACACCGGGGAGCTGTTTTTT. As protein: CASAGRNTGELFF.